This TCR beta chain was observed in a study of vaccination and CD4 T cells after COVID-19. Study summary: Spike peptides, overlapping and drawn from SARS-CoV-2, HCoV-NL63, HCoV-OC43 and HCoV-229E, were used to stimulate cells.

Oncomine TCR Beta short-read sequencing was applied to DNA from cultured CD4+ T cells. One entry per CDR3 protein results from TCRdb running MiXCR on the PCR reads. The table lists almost 20,000 distinct CDR3 sequences, roughly 51% of them singletons. Worth noting for this clonotype: Its antigen is not identified.

Findings of the study overall: Vaccine-specific clones in convalescent patients were spike mono-reactive in 304 of 307 cases.

Indicated treatment: roughly ten-day PBMC culture with coronavirus spike peptide pools or control peptides (ViraFEST assay). It was with about 10 IU/ml IL-2 and approximately 9.7 ug/ml peptide pools that more than 1.5 million PBMCs per well were cultured. This clonotype originated in a human donor who had recovered from COVID-19. The specimen was CD4+ T cells from blood, cultured in vitro.

The CDR3 sequence is CASSSTPNTEAFF. DNA for the CDR3: TGTGCCAGCAGCTCTACACCGAACACTGAAGCTTTCTTT. The chain employs TRBV6-1 and TRBJ1-1; D remains ambiguous. Germline values: CDR1 MNHNS, CDR2 SASEGT. V dropped 6 bases and J dropped 1 base, with 9 bases sitting between them. The CDR3 loop spans 13 amino acids.